This T cell receptor (beta chain) originates from a study of blood T cell repertoires in COVID-19. Study context: Acute and convalescent COVID-19 samples came from the United States, Italy and Spain. Sources were T cells, B-cell-depleted T cells, or PBMCs; the material itself was cDNA or gDNA.

Generated by immunoSEQ multiplex PCR, the TCRdb table keeps only in-frame clones and is missing some. This sample yields more than 45,000 clones, of which 70% to 90% are seen a single time; more than 1.2% belongs to the top ten. Germline loops: CDR1 GTSNPN, CDR2 SVGIG (reference sequence). The V end was cut by 2 bases, the J end by 4 bases, with 17 bases between. This CDR3 has 15 residues. This sequence was found in a man aged 55 to 70 with acute or convalescent COVID-19. The chain combines TRBV30 with TRBJ1-1, with a weak D call TRBD1 (5 bases). The specimen sequenced was peripheral blood. The CDR3 nucleotides read TGTGCCTGGAGTTTCCACCGCCCCGGGGGCACTGAAGCTTTCTTT. This translates into CAWSFHRPGGTEAFF. The whole variable domain, remainder taken from reference TRBV30 and TRBJ1-1, is SQTIHQWPATLVQPVGSPLSLECTVEGTSNPNLYWYRQAAGRGLQLLFYSVGIGQISSEVPQNLSASRPQDRQFILSSKKLLLSDSGFYLCAWSFHRPGGTEAFFGQGTRLTVV.